The 18 T cell receptor beta chains below come from one sample, sequenced in a study of beta chain features in type 1 diabetes. Study conclusions and caveats: Moderate yet significant TCRB CDR3 shortening was seen in Type 1 diabetes patients in all four CD4+ subsets.

The entirety of the isolated RNA underwent reverse transcription, so expressed TCRB transcripts were sequenced. The data were produced by immunoSEQ multiplex PCR, yet TCRdb's version contains in-frame clones alone and is incomplete. The sample includes hundreds of thousands of clones, 13% of them seen just once. These receptors have no identified antigens. Sequencing used naive CD4+ T cells from blood. Receptors originate from a man aged 18 to 30 with type 1 diabetes.

The V and J genes are TRBV30 and TRBJ1-2; 10 nucleotides line up with TRBD1. Germline CDR1 and CDR2: GTSNPN and SVGIG (reference sequence). Germline trimming cut 0 bases from V and 4 bases from J; bases unmatched to any gene: 17. The CDR3 contains 19 residues. The CDR3 DNA is TGTGCCTGGAGTGTTCTCATGGCCGGGACAGGGGCCCCTAGCTATGGCTACACCTTC. Translation gives CAWSVLMAGTGAPSYGYTF. Full variable domain (remainder filled in from reference TRBV30 and TRBJ1-2): SQTIHQWPATLVQPVGSPLSLECTVEGTSNPNLYWYRQAAGRGLQLLFYSVGIGQISSEVPQNLSASRPQDRQFILSSKKLLLSDSGFYLCAWSVLMAGTGAPSYGYTFGSGTRLTVV.

This clone appeared a few times. This chain uses TRBV19 with TRBJ1-1; TRBD1 matches at 8 bases. Germline CDR1 reads LNHDA; CDR2 reads SQIVND (reference sequence). The ends lost 5 bases at V and 3 bases at J; junction bases unmatched: 2. The length of the CDR3 is 13 residues. CDR3 coding DNA: TGTGCCAGTAGTTCGGACAGGGACACTGAAGCTTTCTTT. Translating gives CASSSDRDTEAFF.

The table lists this clone with a few counts. This same CDR3 is encoded by further DNA sequences in the sample. This sequence joins TRBV7-9 and TRBJ2-5, with D possibly being TRBD1 (5 bases). The CDR3 covers 14 residues. CDR1 SEHNR and CDR2 FQNEAQ come from the germline V gene (reference sequence). V was shortened by 3 bases and J by 2 bases, with 10 bases between the two germline ends. In DNA, the CDR3 is TGTGCCAGCAGCTTGCGGACACTTCAAGAGACCCAGTACTTC. This translates into CASSLRTLQETQYF.

The J gene is TRBJ1-1, the V gene TRBV11-1; D possibly corresponds to TRBD1 (5 bases). In germline, CDR1 is SGHAT, CDR2 FQDESV (reference sequence). Trimming took 3 bases from V and 1 from J, leaving 12 bases between them. The CDR3 is made up of 15 amino acids. CDR3 region: CASSFSRGRNTEAFF. Written as DNA, the CDR3 is TGTGCCAGCAGCTTTAGTAGGGGACGGAACACTGAAGCTTTCTTT.

This clone showed up just a few times. The chain combines TRBV19 with TRBJ1-2; TRBD1 is a possible D gene (5 bases). The CDR3 contains 15 residues. Trimming cost V 5 bases and J 2 bases, with 15 bases left between them. Germline CDR1 reads LNHDA; CDR2 reads SQIVND (reference sequence). The CDR3: CASSPRDAPNYGYTF. CDR3 nucleotide sequence: TGTGCCAGTAGTCCTCGGGACGCCCCGAACTATGGCTACACCTTC.

This clone was counted only a few times. The chain recombines TRBV19 with TRBJ1-1; 8 bases are shared with TRBD1. J gave up 6 bases and V 5 bases, and 8 bases lay outside the gene matches. Germline values: CDR1 LNHDA, CDR2 SQIVND (reference sequence). The CDR3 consists of 14 residues. In nucleotides, the CDR3 is TGTGCCAGTAGTCCAACGGACAGGGTAGCTGAAGCTTTCTTT. Amino acid sequence: CASSPTDRVAEAFF.

The V and J genes are TRBV18 and TRBJ1-5, with D possibly being TRBD1 (5 bases). The V end lost 3 bases, the J end lost 7 bases, and 19 bases lay between the germline ends. This CDR3 contains 16 residues. Germline V gene data show CDR1 as KGHSH and CDR2 as LQKENI. This CDR3 is CASSPNQYQGVQPQHF. CDR3 in DNA: TGTGCCAGCTCACCCAACCAGTACCAGGGCGTCCAGCCCCAGCATTTT.

This clone was observed a few times. V gene TRBV9 combines with J gene TRBJ2-2, with D possibly matching TRBD1 (6 bases). Germline V CDR1 and CDR2: SGDLS, YYNGEE. This CDR3 spans 13 amino acids. V lost 4 bases to trimming and J lost 6 bases, with 10 bases between them. As DNA, the CDR3 is TGTGCCAGCAGCCCCAGACAGGCCGGGGAGCTGTTTTTT. Translation: CASSPRQAGELFF.

This sequence joins TRBV9 and TRBJ2-7; the D is unclear. The CDR3 has 13 amino acids. Trimming stripped 0 bases from V and 4 bases from J, with 8 bases between. CDR1 and CDR2 (germline): SGDLS, YYNGEE. The CDR3: CASSVAYGYEQYF. CDR3 nucleotide sequence: TGTGCCAGCAGCGTAGCTTACGGATACGAGCAGTACTTC. The full variable domain, in which reference TRBV9 and TRBJ2-7 provide the parts outside the CDR3, is DSGVTQTPKHLITATGQRVTLRCSPRSGDLSVYWYQQSLDQGLQFLIQYYNGEERAKGNILERFSAQQFPDLHSELNLSSLELGDSALYFCASSVAYGYEQYFGPGTRLTVT.

This clone was seen a handful of times. Other DNA sequences within the sample encode an identical CDR3. V is TRBV4-1 and J is TRBJ1-1; D ambiguous. V was cut by 0 bases and J by 5 bases, with 10 bases left in between. The V gene's germline CDR1 is MGHRA and CDR2 YSYEKL. The CDR3 contains 14 residues. Here the CDR3 DNA reads TGCGCCAGCAGCCAAGATGAGGGCCGAACTGAAGCTTTCTTT. Translated: CASSQDEGRTEAFF.

The J gene is TRBJ1-2, the V gene TRBV6-5, with 8 bases matching TRBD1. The CDR3 consists of 14 residues. Germline CDR1 and CDR2: MNHEY and SVGAGI. The V gene end was trimmed by 5 bases and the J gene end by 8 bases; junction bases not matched to a gene: 10. The CDR3 DNA reads TGTGCCAGCAGTCCCGGGACAGGTTCGCGGGGCTACACCTTC. This translates into CASSPGTGSRGYTF.

The gene calls are TRBV10-3 and TRBJ1-2; maybe TRBD1 (5 bases). Trimming removed 4 bases from V and 6 bases from J, with 12 bases in between. The germline V gene has CDR1 ENHRY and CDR2 SYGVKD. This CDR3 is 13 amino acids long. CDR3 residues: CAISGQGTNGYTF. CDR3 coding DNA: TGTGCCATCAGTGGGCAGGGAACAAATGGCTACACCTTC.

The chain joins TRBV19 to TRBJ1-5, with 9 bases matching TRBD1. Trimming took 1 base from V and 3 from J; bases not matched to a gene: 1. Germline CDR1 reads LNHDA; CDR2 reads SQIVND (reference sequence). The CDR3 extends over 15 amino acids. CDR3 residues: CASSIGDRDNQPQHF. The CDR3 DNA reads as TGTGCCAGTAGTATAGGGGACAGGGACAATCAGCCCCAGCATTTT.

V usage is TRBV23-1 and J usage is TRBJ1-1; TRBD1 aligns across 7 bases. TRBV23-1 is an open reading frame whose function is uncertain. Trimming took 6 bases from V and 4 from J; bases not matched to a gene: 5. This CDR3 is 13 amino acids long. DNA of the CDR3: TGCGCCAGCAGGAGGGGGCACGGCACTGAAGCTTTCTTT. It yields the protein CASRRGHGTEAFF.

This clone was counted between two and nine times. CDR3 amino acids: CASSLTRAGANVLTF. CDR3 nucleotides: TGCGCCAGCAGCTTAACAAGGGCTGGGGCCAACGTCCTGACTTTC. The chain has TRBV5-1 and TRBJ2-6; D is uncertain. V was cut by 2 bases and J by 2 bases, with 8 bases left in between. The CDR3 is made up of 15 amino acids. CDR1 SGHRS and CDR2 YFSETQ come from the germline V gene.

This chain joins TRBV11-3 and TRBJ2-3; 8 nucleotides align to TRBD2. The junction had 1 base not matched to a gene; V was cut back by 1 base and J by 4 bases. Germline V gene data show CDR1 as SGHNT and CDR2 as YENEEA. This CDR3 contains 14 residues. The DNA for the CDR3 is TGTGCCAGCAGCTTAGGACTAGCGTCAGATACGCAGTATTTT. Translation gives CASSLGLASDTQYF.

The V call is TRBV7-6, the J call TRBJ2-1, with D possibly being TRBD1 or TRBD2 (5 bases each). Germline lookup yields CDR1 SGHVS and CDR2 FNYEAQ. The ends were cut back, 10 bases at V and 0 bases at J, with 16 bases in the middle. The CDR3 runs 15 residues. Here the CDR3 reads CATRDLKGSYNEQFF. CDR3 nucleotide sequence: TGTGCCACCCGGGACCTCAAGGGCTCCTACAATGAGCAGTTCTTC. The whole variable domain, filled in from reference TRBV7-6 and TRBJ2-1, reads GAGVSQSPRYKVTKRGQDVALRCDPISGHVSLYWYRQALGQGPEFLTYFNYEAQQDKSGLPNDRFSAERPEGSISTLTIQRTEQRDSAMYRCATRDLKGSYNEQFFGPGTRLTVL.

This clone was observed a handful of times. J is TRBJ2-3 and V is TRBV18; D is possibly TRBD1 (6 bases). This CDR3 has 14 residues. V lost 3 bases, J lost 8 bases, and 15 bases lay in between. Germline V lookup: CDR1 KGHSH, CDR2 LQKENI. The CDR3 region is CASSPPTGFGTQYF. Here the CDR3 DNA reads TGTGCCAGCTCACCGCCCACAGGGTTTGGTACGCAGTATTTT.